This TCR beta chain derives from a study of T cells in Graves' hyperthyroidism and ophthalmopathy. Subjects with ophthalmopathy showed a Clinical Activity Score no lower than 3, a NOSPECS grade no lower than 4, and a duration shorter than 3 months. This clonotype was seen ten or more times. The germline gives CDR1 MNHEY, CDR2 SVGAGI. The length of the CDR3 is 15 residues. Trimming cost V 2 bases and J 2 bases; bases outside gene matches: 6. TCR beta CDR3 region amplification was performed from RNA transcripts. First-round RT-PCR with HTBI primers amplified the TCR CDR3 region. TCRdb redid the calling of the multiplex PCR reads with MiXCR, one entry per CDR3 protein. The sample lists 300,000 to 450,000 distinct CDR3 sequences, about a sixth seen once, with 15% in the top ten.

Source material: blood. The receptor comes from a woman aged 40 to 49 with Graves' ophthalmopathy. J is TRBJ2-7 and V is TRBV6-5; 7 bases are shared with TRBD1. The CDR3 protein is CASSYTPTGAYEQYF. In DNA, the CDR3 is TGTGCCAGCAGTTACACCCCAACAGGGGCCTACGAGCAGTACTTC.